The 5 T cell receptor beta chains given below trace back to one sample, sequenced in a study of identical twins. MiXCR was run by TCRdb on the 5' RACE reads, yielding one entry per CDR3 protein. Here the sample spans fewer than 900,000 distinct CDR3 sequences, 15% to 20% being singletons. These sequences were also reported in another study, on T cells expressing NK-cell markers.

Sequenced: PBMCs. The receptors derive from a woman aged 18-30 years in good health.

The chain carries TRBV21-1 and TRBJ2-7; the D call TRBD1 from the table was never checked on the DNA. TRBV21-1 is listed as a pseudogene. This CDR3 is 16 amino acids long. This chain's CDR3 is CASRKSRRLLYYEQYF. CDR3 sequence (DNA): TGTGCCAGCAGGAAGAGTAGAAGGCTCCTGTACTACGAGCAGTACTTC.

The chain recombines TRBV12-3 or TRBV12-4 with TRBJ1-2; TRBD1 aligns across 8 bases. Germline trimming cut 1 base from V and 7 bases from J; bases unmatched to any gene: 8. The CDR3 is made up of 15 amino acids. In nucleotides, the CDR3 is TGTGCCAGCAGTTTAGACAACAGGGGGGCGAGTGGCTACACCTTC. Its translation: CASSLDNRGASGYTF.

In this sample, this clonotype turned up a few times. V and J are TRBV20-1 and TRBJ2-1; D is possibly TRBD2 (6 bases). The V gene's germline CDR1 is DFQATT and CDR2 SNEGSKA (reference sequence). Trimming stripped 6 bases from V and 0 bases from J, with 15 bases between. The CDR3 runs to 15 residues. The CDR3 nucleotides read TGCAGTGCCCCGGGGGACGGTAGCTCCTACAATGAGCAGTTCTTC. Protein: CSAPGDGSSYNEQFF.

This clonotype was seen more than once but under ten times. The V and J genes are TRBV9 and TRBJ1-1; D not certain. V was trimmed by 5 bases and J by 11 bases, leaving 16 bases between them. The CDR3 totals 12 residues. Germline lookup yields CDR1 SGDLS and CDR2 YYNGEE. DNA for the CDR3: TGTGCCAGCAGTGAAGCCTCTACAACGGCTTTCTTT. Amino acids: CASSEASTTAFF.

The chain carries TRBV2 and TRBJ2-1; 8 nucleotides agree with TRBD2. Germline V gene data show CDR1 as SNHLY and CDR2 as FYNNEI. The CDR3 contains 13 residues. J lost 5 bases, V lost 10 bases, and 7 bases had no gene match. The DNA for the CDR3 is TGTGCCACCCGGGAGGGTGGTAACAATGAGCAGTTCTTC. Protein: CATREGGNNEQFF.